The clone carrying this T cell receptor (beta chain) has at least ten counts. Its antigen remains unidentified. The data derive from a study of beta chain features in type 1 diabetes. Study-level points and caveats: Moderate yet significant TCRB CDR3 shortening was seen in Type 1 diabetes patients in all four CD4+ subsets.

Germline V CDR1 and CDR2: LNHDA, SQIVND (reference sequence). CDR3 length: 13 residues. Trimming cost V 5 bases and J 4 bases, with 11 bases left between them. Sequencing targeted expressed TCRB transcripts, as all isolated RNA had been reverse transcribed. This table comes from immunoSEQ multiplex PCR, and its TCRdb copy is limited to in-frame clones, with some not included. The table includes roughly 150,000 clones, approximately 8.7% detected once. The material sequenced was central memory CD4+ T cells from blood. This chain uses TRBV19 with TRBJ1-1; D remains unclear. The origin of this receptor is a young woman with type 1 diabetes. CDR3 sequence reads: CASSETILTEAFF. The CDR3 bases are TGTGCCAGTAGTGAAACCATACTCACTGAAGCTTTCTTT.